This T cell receptor beta chain appears in the sequencing data of a study of blood T cell repertoires in COVID-19. Study background: The samples span acute and convalescent COVID-19 from the United States, Italy and Spain. T cells, B-cell-depleted T cells, or PBMCs supplied cDNA or gDNA.

The length of the CDR3 is 14 residues. V dropped 3 bases and J dropped 2; count of bases not matched to a gene: 5. Germline V lookup: CDR1 SGHDT, CDR2 YYEEEE. In the original processing: How many nucleated cells were present was estimated from reference gene primer amplification. The protocol was immunoSEQ multiplex PCR, while the TCRdb copy is restricted to in-frame clones and leaves out a portion. The D gene and trimming were derived from the DNA, and the V and J assignments and clone size from that table. The repertoire has under 500,000 clones, 70% to 90% of them found once; the top ten carry about 2%. Participants were aged roughly 18 to 95 years, lived in 20 to 25 US areas, and enrolled virtually.

Sequencing was carried out using PBMCs or T cells enriched from blood (not recorded which). The sequence came from a woman between 18 and 29 years old with acute COVID-19. The rearrangement uses TRBV5-6 and TRBJ2-7, with 7 bases aligning to TRBD1. The CDR3 loop is CASSYDRDAYEQYF. DNA for the CDR3: TGTGCCAGCAGCTATGACAGGGACGCCTACGAGCAGTACTTC.